A selection of T cell receptor beta chains follows, all from one sample in a study of T cell changes during pregnancy in multiple sclerosis. Data came from immunoSEQ multiplex PCR; TCRdb stores just in-frame clones and leaves some out. The table has about 48,000 clones, about 92% seen once. The sample was CD4+ T cells from peripheral blood mononuclear cells, taken in the second trimester of pregnancy. Receptors originate from a female donor in good health, enrolled as a control in a pregnancy study. The CDR3 runs from the conserved cysteine through the conserved F or W. Each record gives: V gene, D gene, J gene, clone size, CDR3 DNA, CDR3 protein. D genes are given only for firm matches. The size field is filled for only some rows; it gives once, few, many or a size class.

V gene: TRBV13; D gene: TRBD2; J gene: TRBJ2-7; clone size: -; CDR3 DNA: TGTGCCAGCAGCCCCCAAGGACTAGCGGGAGTCTACGAGCAGTACTTC; CDR3 protein: CASSPQGLAGVYEQYF
V gene: TRBV5-8; D gene: TRBD1; J gene: TRBJ2-3; clone size: -; CDR3 DNA: TGTGCCAGCAGCCGCAGACAGGGGGCCACAGATACGCAGTATTTT; CDR3 protein: CASSRRQGATDTQYF
V gene: TRBV5-4; D gene: TRBD2; J gene: TRBJ2-1; clone size: -; CDR3 DNA: TGTGCCAGTCAAGCGGGGTGGGATGAGCAGTTCTTC; CDR3 protein: CASQAGWDEQFF
V gene: TRBV5-4; D gene: -; J gene: TRBJ1-4; clone size: once; CDR3 DNA: TGTGCCAGCAGCTTGAAGGGAGGAAATGAAAAACTGTTTTTT; CDR3 protein: CASSLKGGNEKLFF
V gene: TRBV27; D gene: -; J gene: TRBJ2-5; clone size: -; CDR3 DNA: TGTGCCAGCAGTTTAGGGGCCGTCCATAGTCAAGGAAGGGAGACCCAGTACTTC; CDR3 protein: CASSLGAVHSQGRETQYF
V gene: TRBV19; D gene: TRBD1; J gene: TRBJ2-7; clone size: few; CDR3 DNA: TGTGCCAGTAGTAGGGGACAGTCCTACGAGCAGTACTTC; CDR3 protein: CASSRGQSYEQYF
V gene: TRBV5-4; D gene: TRBD2; J gene: TRBJ2-5; clone size: -; CDR3 DNA: TGTGCCAGCAGCCTCCCACTAGCGGGAGTGCGGGAGACCCAGTACTTC; CDR3 protein: CASSLPLAGVRETQYF
V gene: TRBV19; D gene: TRBD1; J gene: TRBJ1-1; clone size: once; CDR3 DNA: TGTGCCAGTACGACAGGGGGCTCGAGAACTGAAGCTTTCTTT; CDR3 protein: CASTTGGSRTEAFF
V gene: TRBV7-8; D gene: TRBD1; J gene: TRBJ1-2; clone size: once; CDR3 DNA: TGTGCCAGCAGCTTAGACAGGGGTAACTATGGCTACACCTTC; CDR3 protein: CASSLDRGNYGYTF
V gene: TRBV5-1; D gene: TRBD1; J gene: TRBJ2-7; clone size: -; CDR3 DNA: TGCGCCAGCAGCTTGGACGGGACAGGCTCCTACGAGCAGTACTTC; CDR3 protein: CASSLDGTGSYEQYF
V gene: TRBV7-6; D gene: -; J gene: TRBJ2-7; clone size: -; CDR3 DNA: TGTGCCAGCAGCTCCGACAGTGGCGAGCAGTACTTC; CDR3 protein: CASSSDSGEQYF
V gene: TRBV19; D gene: -; J gene: TRBJ2-2; clone size: few; CDR3 DNA: TGTGCCAGTAGTATGACAGGGAACACCGGGGAGCTGTTTTTT; CDR3 protein: CASSMTGNTGELFF
V gene: TRBV2; D gene: -; J gene: TRBJ2-7; clone size: -; CDR3 DNA: TGTGCCAGCAGTCCGGGACAAGGGGATTACGAGCAGTACTTC; CDR3 protein: CASSPGQGDYEQYF
V gene: TRBV5-4; D gene: TRBD2; J gene: TRBJ2-1; clone size: -; CDR3 DNA: TGTGCCAGCAGCTTGGAACTAGCGGCACACAATGAGCAGTTCTTC; CDR3 protein: CASSLELAAHNEQFF
V gene: TRBV27; D gene: TRBD1; J gene: TRBJ2-2; clone size: -; CDR3 DNA: TGTGCCAGCGGAGGCGGGACAGGGGCCGGGGAGCTGTTTTTT; CDR3 protein: CASGGGTGAGELFF
V gene: TRBV10-2; D gene: -; J gene: TRBJ2-2; clone size: -; CDR3 DNA: TGCGCCAGCAGTGAGTCGCTTGCGGGGATGGGGTTCACCGGGGAGCTGTTTTTT; CDR3 protein: CASSESLAGMGFTGELFF
V gene: TRBV4-2; D gene: -; J gene: TRBJ2-1; clone size: -; CDR3 DNA: TGTGCCAGCAGCCAAGTTACAGGGAACAATGAGCAGTTCTTC; CDR3 protein: CASSQVTGNNEQFF
V gene: TRBV7-3; D gene: TRBD1; J gene: TRBJ2-1; clone size: -; CDR3 DNA: TGTGCCAGCAGCTCACTGGGACAGGGGGGAGTCAATGAGCAGTTCTTC; CDR3 protein: CASSSLGQGGVNEQFF
V gene: TRBV4-1; D gene: -; J gene: TRBJ1-2; clone size: -; CDR3 DNA: TGCGCCAGCAGCCAACCGACAGAAGCTAACTATGGCTACACCTTC; CDR3 protein: CASSQPTEANYGYTF